This entry describes one T cell receptor (beta chain). This sample stems from a study of blood T cell repertoires in COVID-19. Study in general: The origin of the acute and convalescent COVID-19 samples was the United States, Italy and Spain. From T cells, B-cell-depleted T cells, or PBMCs came the material, which was cDNA or gDNA.

Germline CDR1 reads SGHVS; CDR2 reads FNYEAQ. This CDR3 has 17 residues. V lost 1 base and J 1 base, leaving 16 bases between the germline ends. Here immunoSEQ multiplex PCR was the method, and the copy in TCRdb shows in-frame clones only, minus some. The sample has roughly 200,000 clones; roughly 87% are singletons. The source of this sequence is a woman aged 40 to 55 with acute COVID-19. V usage is TRBV7-6 and J usage is TRBJ2-5; D possibly corresponds to TRBD2 (6 bases). Sequenced input: PBMCs or T cells enriched from blood (not recorded which). CDR3 sequence: CASSLVGGTTFQETQYF. The CDR3 region has the DNA TGTGCCAGCAGCTTAGTCGGCGGGACCACTTTCCAAGAGACCCAGTACTTC.